The T cell receptor beta chain described here comes from a study of glioma-infiltrating T cells. The iRepertoire nested amplicon-rescue multiplex PCR amplified TCR alpha and beta CDR3s from RNA. TCRdb reanalysed the multiplex PCR reads using MiXCR and keeps one entry per CDR3 protein. The sample has about 140,000 distinct CDR3 sequences; approximately 39% are singletons. CDR3 length equals 14 residues. V lost 0 bases and J lost 10, with 15 bases in between. Per germline, CDR1 SGHDN and CDR2 FVKESK. The TCR comes from a human donor with low-grade glioma or glioblastoma, undergoing nonglioma brain surgery, or in good health (not recorded which). The sample comprised glioma tissue, nonneoplastic brain tissue, or PBMCs (not recorded which). The V and J genes are TRBV14 and TRBJ1-1; no firm D call. CDR3 bases: TGTGCCAGCAGCCAAGATCGGTACAATAGTGTAGCTTTCTTT. Its translation: CASSQDRYNSVAFF. Full variable domain (missing parts from reference TRBV14 and TRBJ1-1): EAGVTQFPSHSVIEKGQTVTLRCDPISGHDNLYWYRRVMGKEIKFLLHFVKESKQDESGMPNNRFLAERTGGTYSTLKVQPAELEDSGVYFCASSQDRYNSVAFFGQGTRLTVV.